These T cell receptor beta chains were read from a single sample in a study of breast tumors, draining lymph nodes, adjacent tissues. TCRdb itself ran the multiplex PCR reads through MiXCR, one entry per CDR3 protein. In the table there are under 250,000 distinct CDR3 sequences, approximately 31% of which are singletons. Sample: axillary lymph node tissue. All receptors derive from a female donor with breast cancer. Some clones in this sample may be carry-over from other donors' samples. Each CDR3 is given with its conserved first and last residue. The D gene is left open where the match is weak. The size entry is marked missing in some rows and otherwise reads once, few, many or a size class.

v_gene: TRBV3-1; j_gene: TRBJ2-3; d_gene: -; abundance: many; CDR3nt: TGTGCCAGCAGCCAAGTGGGGGTGACAGATACGCAGTATTTT; CDR3aa: CASSQVGVTDTQYF
v_gene: TRBV27; j_gene: TRBJ1-2; d_gene: -; abundance: many; CDR3nt: TGTGCCAGCAGTTTATTGGGGGCGCGTGGCTACACCTTC; CDR3aa: CASSLLGARGYTF
v_gene: TRBV12-3/TRBV12-4; j_gene: TRBJ2-1; d_gene: -; abundance: -; CDR3nt: TGTGCCAGCACCCCCTTTGGTGAGGGCCGGGATACGCAGTTCTTC; CDR3aa: CASTPFGEGRDTQFF
v_gene: TRBV5-6; j_gene: TRBJ2-7; d_gene: -; abundance: many; CDR3nt: TGTGCCAGCAGTCGTATCTCGGGGTACGAGCAGTACTTC; CDR3aa: CASSRISGYEQYF
v_gene: TRBV3-1; j_gene: TRBJ2-2; d_gene: TRBD1; abundance: many; CDR3nt: TGTGCCAGCAGCCCGTGGACAGGGGGCTCGGGGGAGCTGTTTTTT; CDR3aa: CASSPWTGGSGELFF
v_gene: TRBV2; j_gene: TRBJ2-3; d_gene: -; abundance: many; CDR3nt: TGTGCCAGCAGTGAAGGACGGGCGGGGGCAAGCACAGATACGCAGTATTTT; CDR3aa: CASSEGRAGASTDTQYF
v_gene: TRBV28; j_gene: TRBJ1-3; d_gene: -; abundance: -; CDR3nt: TGTGCCAGCAGTGTGGGGCAGGGCACTGGAAACACCATATATTTT; CDR3aa: CASSVGQGTGNTIYF
v_gene: TRBV28; j_gene: TRBJ2-3; d_gene: -; abundance: many; CDR3nt: TGTGCCAGCAGTTTACCCCCCCTTAGCGATACGCAGTATTTT; CDR3aa: CASSLPPLSDTQYF
v_gene: TRBV29-1; j_gene: TRBJ2-1; d_gene: -; abundance: many; CDR3nt: TGCAGCGTTAACCCCAGGTCCTACAATGAGCAGTTCTTC; CDR3aa: CSVNPRSYNEQFF
v_gene: TRBV6-5; j_gene: TRBJ1-1; d_gene: -; abundance: -; CDR3nt: TGTGCCAGCAGTTACGTGGCGAACACTGAAGCTTTCTTT; CDR3aa: CASSYVANTEAFF
v_gene: TRBV6-6; j_gene: TRBJ2-5; d_gene: -; abundance: many; CDR3nt: TGTGCGATAGGAGGAGGCGGAAACCAAGAGACCCAGTACTTC; CDR3aa: CAIGGGGNQETQYF
v_gene: TRBV5-1; j_gene: TRBJ2-7; d_gene: -; abundance: many; CDR3nt: TGCGCCAGCAGCTTGGAACAGGGTTACTACGAGCAGTACTTC; CDR3aa: CASSLEQGYYEQYF
v_gene: TRBV4-3; j_gene: TRBJ1-6; d_gene: -; abundance: -; CDR3nt: TGCGCCAGCACGGAGAGGTCGACCAATTCACCCCTCCACTTT; CDR3aa: CASTERSTNSPLHF
v_gene: TRBV24-1; j_gene: TRBJ2-3; d_gene: TRBD2; abundance: many; CDR3nt: TGTGCCACCAGTATTGGGGGAGGGCCGACAGATACGCAGTATTTT; CDR3aa: CATSIGGGPTDTQYF
v_gene: TRBV20-1; j_gene: TRBJ2-7; d_gene: TRBD2; abundance: many; CDR3nt: TGCAGTGCTACCCCTAGCGGATTTTACGAGCAGTACTTC; CDR3aa: CSATPSGFYEQYF
v_gene: TRBV7-9; j_gene: TRBJ2-3; d_gene: TRBD2; abundance: many; CDR3nt: TGTGCCAGCAGCTTAATACCAACTGGGACTAGCGGGTCCACAGATACGCAGTATTTT; CDR3aa: CASSLIPTGTSGSTDTQYF
v_gene: TRBV3-1; j_gene: TRBJ1-2; d_gene: TRBD1; abundance: many; CDR3nt: TGTGCCAGCAGCCAGAGGACAGGGATGCACTATGGCTACACCTTC; CDR3aa: CASSQRTGMHYGYTF
v_gene: TRBV12-3/TRBV12-4; j_gene: TRBJ1-5; d_gene: -; abundance: many; CDR3nt: TGCGCCAGCAGCCCTGGGGGTGGGAATCAGCCCCAGCATTTT; CDR3aa: CASSPGGGNQPQHF
v_gene: TRBV7-9; j_gene: TRBJ2-7; d_gene: -; abundance: many; CDR3nt: TGTGCCAGCAGCTTAGGGGGAGAGGAGTACGAGCAGTACTTC; CDR3aa: CASSLGGEEYEQYF
v_gene: TRBV19; j_gene: TRBJ2-5; d_gene: TRBD2; abundance: -; CDR3nt: TGTGCCAGTAGTAAAGGGACTAGCGGGTTCCAAGAGACCCAGTACTTC; CDR3aa: CASSKGTSGFQETQYF
v_gene: TRBV30; j_gene: TRBJ2-7; d_gene: -; abundance: many; CDR3nt: TGTGCCTGGAGTGCAAGAGCGGGTGCCTACGAGCAGTACTTC; CDR3aa: CAWSARAGAYEQYF
v_gene: TRBV7-9; j_gene: TRBJ1-5; d_gene: TRBD1; abundance: many; CDR3nt: TGTGCCAGCAGCCCAGGCGGGCAGGGGGTTAGCAATCAGCCCCAGCATTTT; CDR3aa: CASSPGGQGVSNQPQHF
v_gene: TRBV24-1; j_gene: TRBJ2-2; d_gene: TRBD1; abundance: -; CDR3nt: TGTGCCACCAGCTCAGGGGGCCTTGGCGGGGAGCTGTTTTTT; CDR3aa: CATSSGGLGGELFF
v_gene: TRBV19; j_gene: TRBJ2-3; d_gene: -; abundance: many; CDR3nt: TGTGCCAGTACGGCTAGCGCTAGCACAGATACGCAGTATTTT; CDR3aa: CASTASASTDTQYF
v_gene: TRBV6-2/TRBV6-3; j_gene: TRBJ2-1; d_gene: -; abundance: many; CDR3nt: TGTGCCAGCGGACCAAGCTCCTACAATGAGCAGTTCTTC; CDR3aa: CASGPSSYNEQFF
v_gene: TRBV18; j_gene: TRBJ2-6; d_gene: -; abundance: many; CDR3nt: TGTGCCAGCTCGCGGATCTCCGGGGCCAACGTCCTGACTTTC; CDR3aa: CASSRISGANVLTF
v_gene: TRBV3-1; j_gene: TRBJ1-3; d_gene: -; abundance: many; CDR3nt: TGTGCCAGCAGCTTGCAGGGGTCCTCTGGAAACACCATATATTTT; CDR3aa: CASSLQGSSGNTIYF
v_gene: TRBV6-5; j_gene: TRBJ2-1; d_gene: -; abundance: many; CDR3nt: TGTGCCAGCAGCGTCATGGGGGAGGATGAGCAGTTCTTC; CDR3aa: CASSVMGEDEQFF
v_gene: TRBV28; j_gene: TRBJ2-3; d_gene: TRBD2; abundance: -; CDR3nt: TGTGCCAGCAGTTTTATGGGAGGGCCGAGGTCCCTCACAGATACGCAGTATTTT; CDR3aa: CASSFMGGPRSLTDTQYF
v_gene: TRBV7-2; j_gene: TRBJ1-5; d_gene: -; abundance: many; CDR3nt: TGTGCCAGCAGCTTGGCCGGACGGGGTCAGCCCCAGCATTTT; CDR3aa: CASSLAGRGQPQHF
v_gene: TRBV29-1; j_gene: TRBJ2-1; d_gene: TRBD2; abundance: many; CDR3nt: TGCAGCGCCCTAGCGGGAGTTGGAAATGAGCAGTTCTTC; CDR3aa: CSALAGVGNEQFF
v_gene: TRBV5-1; j_gene: TRBJ2-7; d_gene: -; abundance: many; CDR3nt: TGCGCCAGCAGCTTGGACTCAGGGGCGTTGGACGAGCAGTACTTC; CDR3aa: CASSLDSGALDEQYF
v_gene: TRBV7-3; j_gene: TRBJ2-7; d_gene: -; abundance: -; CDR3nt: TGTGCCAGCAGCTTCCAGGGGGGGCCAACCTACGAGCAGCGCTTC; CDR3aa: CASSFQGGPTYEQRF